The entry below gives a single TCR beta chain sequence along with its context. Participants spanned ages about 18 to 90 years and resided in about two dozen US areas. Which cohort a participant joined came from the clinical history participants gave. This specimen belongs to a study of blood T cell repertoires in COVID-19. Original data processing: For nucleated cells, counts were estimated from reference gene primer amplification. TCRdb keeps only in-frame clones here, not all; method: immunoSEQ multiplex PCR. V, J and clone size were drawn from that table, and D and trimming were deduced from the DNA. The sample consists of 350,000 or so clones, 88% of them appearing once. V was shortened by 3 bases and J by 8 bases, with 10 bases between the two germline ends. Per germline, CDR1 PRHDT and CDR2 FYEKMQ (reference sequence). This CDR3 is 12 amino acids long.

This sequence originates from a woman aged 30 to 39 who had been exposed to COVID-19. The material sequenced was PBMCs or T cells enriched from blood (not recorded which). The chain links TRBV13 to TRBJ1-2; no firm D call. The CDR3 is CASSFGRLGYTF. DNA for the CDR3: TGTGCCAGCAGCTTCGGCAGACTAGGCTACACCTTC.